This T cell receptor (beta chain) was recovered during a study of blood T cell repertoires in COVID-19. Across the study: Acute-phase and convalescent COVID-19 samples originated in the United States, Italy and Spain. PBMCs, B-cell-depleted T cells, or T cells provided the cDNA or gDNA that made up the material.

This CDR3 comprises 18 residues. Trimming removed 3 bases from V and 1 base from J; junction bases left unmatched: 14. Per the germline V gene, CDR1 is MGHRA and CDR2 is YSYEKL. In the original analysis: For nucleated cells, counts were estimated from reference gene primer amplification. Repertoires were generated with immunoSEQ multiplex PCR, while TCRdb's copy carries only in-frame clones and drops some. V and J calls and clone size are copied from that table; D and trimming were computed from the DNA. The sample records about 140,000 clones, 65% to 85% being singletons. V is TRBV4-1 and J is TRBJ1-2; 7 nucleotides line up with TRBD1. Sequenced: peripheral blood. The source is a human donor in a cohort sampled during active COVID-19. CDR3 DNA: TGCGCCAGCAGCCACTCTCCCGGCGAGGGGGCGGGTAACTATGGCTACACCTTC. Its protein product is CASSHSPGEGAGNYGYTF.